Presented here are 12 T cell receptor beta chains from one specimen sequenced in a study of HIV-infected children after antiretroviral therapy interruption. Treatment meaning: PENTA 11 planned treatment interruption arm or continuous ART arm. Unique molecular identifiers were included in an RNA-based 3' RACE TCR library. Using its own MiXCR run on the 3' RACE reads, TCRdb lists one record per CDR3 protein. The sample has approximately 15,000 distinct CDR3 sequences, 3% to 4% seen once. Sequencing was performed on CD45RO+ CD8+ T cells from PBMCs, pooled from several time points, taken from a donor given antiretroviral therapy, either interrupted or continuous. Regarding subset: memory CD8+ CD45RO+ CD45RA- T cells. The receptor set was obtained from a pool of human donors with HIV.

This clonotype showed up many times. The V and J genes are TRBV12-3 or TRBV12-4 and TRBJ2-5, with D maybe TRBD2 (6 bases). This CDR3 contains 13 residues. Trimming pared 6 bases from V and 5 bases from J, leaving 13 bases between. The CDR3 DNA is TGTGCCAGCAGCCCAGAGGACTATGAGACCCAGTACTTC. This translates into CASSPEDYETQYF.

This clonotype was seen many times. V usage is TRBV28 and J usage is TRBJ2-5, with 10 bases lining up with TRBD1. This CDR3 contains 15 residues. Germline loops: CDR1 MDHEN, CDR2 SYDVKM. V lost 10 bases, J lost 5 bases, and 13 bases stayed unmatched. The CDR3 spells CATLRDRGPQETQYF. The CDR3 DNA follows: TGTGCCACCCTCCGGGACAGGGGCCCCCAGGAGACCCAGTACTTC.

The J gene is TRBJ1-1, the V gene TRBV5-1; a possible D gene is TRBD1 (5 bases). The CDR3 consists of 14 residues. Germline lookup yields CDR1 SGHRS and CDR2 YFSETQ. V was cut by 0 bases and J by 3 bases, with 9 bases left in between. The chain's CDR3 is CASSLEPGDTEAFF. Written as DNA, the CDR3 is TGCGCCAGCAGCTTGGAACCGGGGGACACTGAAGCTTTCTTT.

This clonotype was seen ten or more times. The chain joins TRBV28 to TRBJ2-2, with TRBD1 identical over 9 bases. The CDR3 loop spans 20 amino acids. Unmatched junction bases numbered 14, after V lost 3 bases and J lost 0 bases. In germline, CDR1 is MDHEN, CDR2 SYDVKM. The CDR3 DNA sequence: TGTGCCAGCAGTTTGCCGACGGGGACAGGGAGCTTAGCGAACACCGGGGAGCTGTTTTTT. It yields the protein CASSLPTGTGSLANTGELFF.

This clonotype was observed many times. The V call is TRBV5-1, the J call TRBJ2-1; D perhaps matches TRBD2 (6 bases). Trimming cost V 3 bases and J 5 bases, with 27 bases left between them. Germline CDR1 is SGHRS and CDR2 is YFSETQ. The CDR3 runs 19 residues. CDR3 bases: TGCGCCAGCAGCTCCACCTACCCGCCTCCGGGACTCGAGAACAATGAGCAGTTCTTC. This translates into CASSSTYPPPGLENNEQFF.

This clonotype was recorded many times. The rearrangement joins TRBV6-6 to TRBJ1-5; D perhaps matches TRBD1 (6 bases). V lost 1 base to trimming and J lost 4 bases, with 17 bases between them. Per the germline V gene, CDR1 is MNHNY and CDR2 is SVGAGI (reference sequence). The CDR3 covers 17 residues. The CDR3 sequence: CASSYLQGTPTNQPQHF. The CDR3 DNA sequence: TGTGCCAGCAGTTACTTGCAGGGGACTCCTACAAATCAGCCCCAGCATTTT.

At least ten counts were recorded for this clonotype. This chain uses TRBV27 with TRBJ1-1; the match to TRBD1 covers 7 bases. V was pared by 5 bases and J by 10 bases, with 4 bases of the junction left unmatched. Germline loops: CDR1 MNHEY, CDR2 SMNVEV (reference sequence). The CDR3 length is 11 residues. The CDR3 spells CASSLPGGAFF. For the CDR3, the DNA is TGTGCCAGCAGTCTACCAGGGGGAGCTTTCTTT.

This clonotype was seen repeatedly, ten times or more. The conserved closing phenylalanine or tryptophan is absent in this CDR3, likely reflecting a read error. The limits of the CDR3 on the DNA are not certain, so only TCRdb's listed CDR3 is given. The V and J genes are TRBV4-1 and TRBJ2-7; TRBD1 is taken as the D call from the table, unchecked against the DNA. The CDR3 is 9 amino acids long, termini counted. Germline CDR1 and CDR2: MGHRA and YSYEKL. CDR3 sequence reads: CASSPQGTL.

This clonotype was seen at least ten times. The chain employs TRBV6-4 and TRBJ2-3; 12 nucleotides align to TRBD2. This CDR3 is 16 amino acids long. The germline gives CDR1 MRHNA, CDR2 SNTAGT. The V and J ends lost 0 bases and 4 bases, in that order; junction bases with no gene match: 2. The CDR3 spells CASSDSLAGGPDTQYF. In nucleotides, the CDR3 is TGTGCCAGCAGTGACTCGCTAGCGGGGGGGCCAGATACGCAGTATTTT.

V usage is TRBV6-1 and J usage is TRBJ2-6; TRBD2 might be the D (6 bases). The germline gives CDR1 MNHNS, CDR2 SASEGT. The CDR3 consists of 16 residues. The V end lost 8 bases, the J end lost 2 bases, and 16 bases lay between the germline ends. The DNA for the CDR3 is TGTGCCAGCCGGGGAGGATTGGGCCCTGGGGCCAACGTCCTGACTTTC. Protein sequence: CASRGGLGPGANVLTF.

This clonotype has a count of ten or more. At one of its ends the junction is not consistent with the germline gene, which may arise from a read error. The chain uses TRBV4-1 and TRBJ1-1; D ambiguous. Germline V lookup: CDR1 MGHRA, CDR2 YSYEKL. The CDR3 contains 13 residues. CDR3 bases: TGCGCTAGCAGCGGAGCGGGGAACACTGAAGCTTTCTTT. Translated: CASSGAGNTEAFF.

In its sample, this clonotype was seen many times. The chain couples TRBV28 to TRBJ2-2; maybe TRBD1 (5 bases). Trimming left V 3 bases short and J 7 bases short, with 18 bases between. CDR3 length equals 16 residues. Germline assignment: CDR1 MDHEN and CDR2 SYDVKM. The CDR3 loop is CASSFFPWGRSGELFF. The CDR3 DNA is TGTGCCAGCAGTTTCTTCCCGTGGGGCAGGAGCGGGGAGCTGTTTTTT.